This T cell receptor (beta chain) was recorded in a study of T cell responses to AZD1222 COVID-19 vaccine. Findings and limits, study-wide: The sample set comprised mostly white British donors with more females, and clonal diversity was possibly underestimated. Spike-specific TCR breadth and depth both grew after two AZD1222 doses.

The CDR3 sequence is 16 residues long. Trimming removed 7 bases at V and 3 bases at J, with 19 bases between. CDR1 and CDR2 from the germline V gene are LNHDA and SQIVND (reference sequence). Data came from immunoSEQ multiplex PCR; TCRdb stores just in-frame clones and leaves some out. The sample has about 150,000 clones, approximately 88% seen once. Of note for this clone: No antigen is known for it.

The origin of this receptor is an adult in good health. The J gene is TRBJ1-5, the V gene TRBV19; a possible D gene is TRBD1 (6 bases). The specimen was peripheral blood, collected on day 0 of AZD1222 vaccination. The CDR3 loop reads CASIPPGGASNQPQHF. In nucleotides, the CDR3 is TGTGCCAGTATACCCCCGGGGGGGGCCTCCAATCAGCCCCAGCATTTT.